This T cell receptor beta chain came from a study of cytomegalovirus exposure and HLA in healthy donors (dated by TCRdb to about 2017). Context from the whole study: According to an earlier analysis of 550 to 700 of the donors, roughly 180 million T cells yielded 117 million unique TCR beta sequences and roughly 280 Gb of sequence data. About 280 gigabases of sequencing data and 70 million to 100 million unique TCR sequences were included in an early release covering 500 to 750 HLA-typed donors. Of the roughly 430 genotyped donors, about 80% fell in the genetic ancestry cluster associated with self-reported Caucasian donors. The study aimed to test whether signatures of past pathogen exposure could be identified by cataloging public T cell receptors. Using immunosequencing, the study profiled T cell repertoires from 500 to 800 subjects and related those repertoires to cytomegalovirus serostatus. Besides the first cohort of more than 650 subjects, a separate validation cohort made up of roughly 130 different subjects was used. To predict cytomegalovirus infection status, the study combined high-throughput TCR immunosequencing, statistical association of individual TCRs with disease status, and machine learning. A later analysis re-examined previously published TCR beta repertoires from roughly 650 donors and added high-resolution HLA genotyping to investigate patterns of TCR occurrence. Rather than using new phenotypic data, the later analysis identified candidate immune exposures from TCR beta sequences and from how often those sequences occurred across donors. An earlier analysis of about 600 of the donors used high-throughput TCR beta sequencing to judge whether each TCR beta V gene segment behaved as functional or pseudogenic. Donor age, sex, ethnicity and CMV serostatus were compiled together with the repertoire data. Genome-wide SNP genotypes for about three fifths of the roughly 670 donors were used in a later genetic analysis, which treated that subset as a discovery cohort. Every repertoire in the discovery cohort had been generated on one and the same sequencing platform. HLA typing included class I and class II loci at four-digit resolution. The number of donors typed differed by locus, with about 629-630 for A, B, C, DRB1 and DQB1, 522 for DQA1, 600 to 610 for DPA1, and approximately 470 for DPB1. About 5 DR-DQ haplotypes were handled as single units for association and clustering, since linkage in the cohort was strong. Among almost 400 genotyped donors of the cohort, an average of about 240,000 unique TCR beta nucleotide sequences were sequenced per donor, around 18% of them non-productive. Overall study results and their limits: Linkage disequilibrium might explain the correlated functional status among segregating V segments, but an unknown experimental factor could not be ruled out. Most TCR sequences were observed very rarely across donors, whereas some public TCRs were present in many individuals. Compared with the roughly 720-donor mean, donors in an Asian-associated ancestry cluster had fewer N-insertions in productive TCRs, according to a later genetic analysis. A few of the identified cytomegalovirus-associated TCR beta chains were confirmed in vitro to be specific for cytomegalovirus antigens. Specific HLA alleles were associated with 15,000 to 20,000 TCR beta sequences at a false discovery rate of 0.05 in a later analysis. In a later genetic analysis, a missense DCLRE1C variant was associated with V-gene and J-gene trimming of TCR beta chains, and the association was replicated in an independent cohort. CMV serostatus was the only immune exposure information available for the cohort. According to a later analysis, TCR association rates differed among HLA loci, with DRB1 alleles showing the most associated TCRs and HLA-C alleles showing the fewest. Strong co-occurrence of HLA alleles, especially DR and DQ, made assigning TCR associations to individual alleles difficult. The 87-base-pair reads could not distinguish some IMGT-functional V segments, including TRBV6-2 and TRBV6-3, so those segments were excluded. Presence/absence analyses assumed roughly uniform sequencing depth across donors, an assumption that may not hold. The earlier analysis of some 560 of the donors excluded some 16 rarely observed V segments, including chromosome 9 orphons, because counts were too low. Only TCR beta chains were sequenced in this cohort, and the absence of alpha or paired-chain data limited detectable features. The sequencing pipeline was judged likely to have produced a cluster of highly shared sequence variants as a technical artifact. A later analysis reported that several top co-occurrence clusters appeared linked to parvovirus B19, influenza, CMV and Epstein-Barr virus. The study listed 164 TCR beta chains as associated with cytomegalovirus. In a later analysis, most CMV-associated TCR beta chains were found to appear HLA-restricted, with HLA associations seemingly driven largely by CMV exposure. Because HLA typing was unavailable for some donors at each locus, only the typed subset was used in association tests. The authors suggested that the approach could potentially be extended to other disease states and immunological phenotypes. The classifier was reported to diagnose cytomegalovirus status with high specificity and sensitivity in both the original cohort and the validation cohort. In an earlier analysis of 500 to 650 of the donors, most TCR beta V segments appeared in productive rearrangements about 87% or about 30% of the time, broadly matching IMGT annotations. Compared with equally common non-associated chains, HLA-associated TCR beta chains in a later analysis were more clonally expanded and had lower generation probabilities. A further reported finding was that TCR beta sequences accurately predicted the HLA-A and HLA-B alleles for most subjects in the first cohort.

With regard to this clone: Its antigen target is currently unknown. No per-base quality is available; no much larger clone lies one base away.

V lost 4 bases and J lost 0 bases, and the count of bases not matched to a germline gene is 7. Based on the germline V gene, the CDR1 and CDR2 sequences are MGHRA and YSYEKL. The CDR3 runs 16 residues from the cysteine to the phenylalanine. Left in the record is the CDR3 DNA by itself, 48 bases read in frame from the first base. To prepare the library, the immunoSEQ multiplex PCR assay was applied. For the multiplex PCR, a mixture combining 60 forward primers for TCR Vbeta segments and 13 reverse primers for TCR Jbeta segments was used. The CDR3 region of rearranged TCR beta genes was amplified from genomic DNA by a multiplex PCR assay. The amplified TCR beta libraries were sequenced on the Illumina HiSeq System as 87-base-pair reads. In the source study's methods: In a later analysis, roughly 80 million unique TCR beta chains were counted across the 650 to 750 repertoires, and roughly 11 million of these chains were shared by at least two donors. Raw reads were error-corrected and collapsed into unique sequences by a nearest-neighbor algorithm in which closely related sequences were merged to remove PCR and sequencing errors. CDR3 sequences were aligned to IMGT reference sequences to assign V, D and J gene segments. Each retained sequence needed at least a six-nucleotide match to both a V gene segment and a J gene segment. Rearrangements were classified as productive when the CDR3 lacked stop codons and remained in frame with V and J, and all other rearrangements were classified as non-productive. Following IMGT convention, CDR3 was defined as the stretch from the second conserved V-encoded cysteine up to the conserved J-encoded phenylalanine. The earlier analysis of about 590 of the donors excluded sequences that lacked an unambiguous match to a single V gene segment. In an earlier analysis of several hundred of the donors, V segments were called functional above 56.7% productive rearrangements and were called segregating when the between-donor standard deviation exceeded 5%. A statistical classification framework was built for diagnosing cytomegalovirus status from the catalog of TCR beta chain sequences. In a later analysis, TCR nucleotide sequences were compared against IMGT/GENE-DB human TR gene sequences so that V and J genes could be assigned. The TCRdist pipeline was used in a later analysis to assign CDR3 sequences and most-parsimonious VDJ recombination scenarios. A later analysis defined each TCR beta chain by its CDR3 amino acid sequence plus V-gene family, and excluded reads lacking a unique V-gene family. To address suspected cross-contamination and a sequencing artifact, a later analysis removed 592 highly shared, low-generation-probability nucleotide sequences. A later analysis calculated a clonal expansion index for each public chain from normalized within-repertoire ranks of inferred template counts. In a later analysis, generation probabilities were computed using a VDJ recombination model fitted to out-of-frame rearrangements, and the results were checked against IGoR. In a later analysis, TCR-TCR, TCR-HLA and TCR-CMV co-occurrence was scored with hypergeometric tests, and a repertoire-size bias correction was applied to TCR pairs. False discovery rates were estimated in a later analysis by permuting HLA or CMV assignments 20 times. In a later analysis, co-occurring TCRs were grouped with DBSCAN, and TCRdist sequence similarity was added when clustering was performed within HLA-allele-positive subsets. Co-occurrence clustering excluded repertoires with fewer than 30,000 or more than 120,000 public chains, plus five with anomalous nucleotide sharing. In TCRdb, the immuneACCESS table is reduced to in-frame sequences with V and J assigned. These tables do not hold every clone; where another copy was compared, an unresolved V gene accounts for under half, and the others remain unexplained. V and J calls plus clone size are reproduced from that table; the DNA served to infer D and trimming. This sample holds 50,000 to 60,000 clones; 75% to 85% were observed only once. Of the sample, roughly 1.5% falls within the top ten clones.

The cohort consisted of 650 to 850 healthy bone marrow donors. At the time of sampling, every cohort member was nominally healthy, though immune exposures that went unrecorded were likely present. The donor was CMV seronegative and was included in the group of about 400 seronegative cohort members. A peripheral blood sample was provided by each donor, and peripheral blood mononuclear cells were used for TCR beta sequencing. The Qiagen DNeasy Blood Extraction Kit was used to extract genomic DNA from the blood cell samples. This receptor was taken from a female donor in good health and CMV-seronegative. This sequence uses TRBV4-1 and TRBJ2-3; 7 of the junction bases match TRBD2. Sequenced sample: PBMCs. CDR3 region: CASSPKLALSTDTQYF. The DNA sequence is TGCGCCAGCAGCCCTAAACTAGCGCTTAGCACAGATACGCAGTATTTT.